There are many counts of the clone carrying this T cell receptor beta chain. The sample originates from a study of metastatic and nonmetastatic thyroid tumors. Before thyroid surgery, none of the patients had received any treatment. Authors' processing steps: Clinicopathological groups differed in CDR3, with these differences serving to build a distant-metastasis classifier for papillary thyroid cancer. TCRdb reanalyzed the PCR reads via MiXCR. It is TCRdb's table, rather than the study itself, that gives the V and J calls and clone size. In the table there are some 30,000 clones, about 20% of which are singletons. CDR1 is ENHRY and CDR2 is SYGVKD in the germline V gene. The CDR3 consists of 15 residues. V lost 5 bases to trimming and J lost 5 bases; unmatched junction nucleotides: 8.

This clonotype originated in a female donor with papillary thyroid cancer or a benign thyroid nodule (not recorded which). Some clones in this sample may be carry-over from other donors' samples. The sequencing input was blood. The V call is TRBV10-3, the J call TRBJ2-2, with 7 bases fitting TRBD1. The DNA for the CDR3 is TGTGCCATCAGTAAAGACAGGGAAGGTACCGGGGAGCTGTTTTTT. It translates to CAISKDREGTGELFF.